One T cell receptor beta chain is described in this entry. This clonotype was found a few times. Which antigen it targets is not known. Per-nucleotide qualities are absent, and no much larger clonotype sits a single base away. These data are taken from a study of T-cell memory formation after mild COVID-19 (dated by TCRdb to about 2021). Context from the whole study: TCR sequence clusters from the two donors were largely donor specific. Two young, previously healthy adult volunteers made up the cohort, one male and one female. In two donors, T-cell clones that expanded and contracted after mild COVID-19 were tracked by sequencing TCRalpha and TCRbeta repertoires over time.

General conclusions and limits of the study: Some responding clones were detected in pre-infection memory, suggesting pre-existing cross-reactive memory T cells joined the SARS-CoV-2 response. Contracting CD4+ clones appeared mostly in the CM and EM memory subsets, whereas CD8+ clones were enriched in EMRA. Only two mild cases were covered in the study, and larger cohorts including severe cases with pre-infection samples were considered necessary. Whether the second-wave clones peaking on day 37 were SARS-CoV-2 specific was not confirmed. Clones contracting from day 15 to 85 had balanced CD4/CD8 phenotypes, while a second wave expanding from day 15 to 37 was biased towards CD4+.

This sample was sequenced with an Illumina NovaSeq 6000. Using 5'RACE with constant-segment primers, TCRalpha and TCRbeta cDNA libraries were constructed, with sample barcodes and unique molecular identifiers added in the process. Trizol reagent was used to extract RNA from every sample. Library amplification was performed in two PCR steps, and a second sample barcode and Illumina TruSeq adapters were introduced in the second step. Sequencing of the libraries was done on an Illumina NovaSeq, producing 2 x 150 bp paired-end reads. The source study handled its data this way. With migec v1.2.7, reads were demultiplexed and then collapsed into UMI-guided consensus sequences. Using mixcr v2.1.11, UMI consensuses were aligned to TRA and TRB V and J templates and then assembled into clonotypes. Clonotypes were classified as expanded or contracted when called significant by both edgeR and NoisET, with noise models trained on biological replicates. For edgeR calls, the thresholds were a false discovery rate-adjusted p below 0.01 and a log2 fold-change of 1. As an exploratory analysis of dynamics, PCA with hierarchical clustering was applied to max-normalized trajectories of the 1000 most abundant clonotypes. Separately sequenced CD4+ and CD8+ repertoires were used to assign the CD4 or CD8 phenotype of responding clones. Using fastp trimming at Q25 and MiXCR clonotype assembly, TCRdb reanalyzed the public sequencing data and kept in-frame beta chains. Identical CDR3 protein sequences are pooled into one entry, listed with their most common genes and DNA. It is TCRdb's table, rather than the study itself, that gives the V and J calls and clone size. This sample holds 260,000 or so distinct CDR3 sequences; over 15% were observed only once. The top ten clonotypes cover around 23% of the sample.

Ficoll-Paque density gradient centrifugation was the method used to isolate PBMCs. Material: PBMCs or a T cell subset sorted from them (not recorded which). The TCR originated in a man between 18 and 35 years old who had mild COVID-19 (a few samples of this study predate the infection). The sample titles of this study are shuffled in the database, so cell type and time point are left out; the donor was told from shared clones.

The DNA sequence follows: TGCGCCAGCAGCCAACTTAGCGCGGGCACAGATACGCAGTATTTT. This sequence encodes CASSQLSAGTDTQYF. The rearrangement joined TRBV4-3 to TRBJ2-3; matching of 5 bases hints at TRBD2 as the D gene. The CDR3 covers 15 residues, taking in both the cysteine and the phenylalanine. This entry keeps only the CDR3 DNA: 45 bases, framed from base 1. V drops 2 bases and J drops 1 base, leaving 10 bases in between. Sequences LGHNA (CDR1) and YSLEER (CDR2) are obtained from the germline V gene.